This TCR beta chain was identified in a study of blood T cell repertoires in COVID-19. Assay: immunoSEQ multiplex PCR; the TCRdb copy retains only in-frame clones and omits some. The sample records approximately 100,000 clones, roughly 82% being singletons. There are 13 residues in the CDR3. V lost 4 bases, J lost 2 bases, and 2 bases stayed unmatched. The V gene's germline CDR1 is SGDLS and CDR2 YYNGEE. Sequencing was performed on peripheral blood. This sequence originates from a woman at least 80 years old with active or convalescent COVID-19. The chain employs TRBV9 and TRBJ1-1; 7 bases are a match to TRBD1. The CDR3 sequence: CASSRTGNTEAFF. The CDR3 DNA reads TGTGCCAGCAGCCGGACAGGAAACACTGAAGCTTTCTTT. Full variable domain (outside the CDR3, taken from reference TRBV9 and TRBJ1-1): DSGVTQTPKHLITATGQRVTLRCSPRSGDLSVYWYQQSLDQGLQFLIQYYNGEERAKGNILERFSAQQFPDLHSELNLSSLELGDSALYFCASSRTGNTEAFFGQGTRLTVV.